This TCR beta chain is from a study of T cells in Graves' hyperthyroidism and ophthalmopathy. Overall study results and limits: Blood also contained most expanded thyroid clonotypes above 0.001. Ophthalmopathy onset followed model prediction by a median approximately seven months.

TCR beta CDR3 regions were amplified from RNA transcripts. With the HTBI primer set, the TCR CDR3 went through a first round of RT-PCR. One entry per CDR3 protein results from TCRdb running MiXCR on the multiplex PCR reads. The sample records about 400,000 distinct CDR3 sequences, around 14% being singletons. Lactation, pregnancy, other autoimmune disease or uncontrolled infection excluded patients. Diagnostic decisions used clinical symptoms, serum thyroxine and TRAb, thyroid ultrasound and orbital computed tomography. As for this clonotype: Its antigen is still unknown.

Sequenced sample: blood. The receptor was derived from a young woman with Graves' hyperthyroidism.

CDR3 coding DNA: TGTGCCAGCAGTGTCCAGGGGAGTGACACCGGGGAGCTGTTTTTT. Translated: CASSVQGSDTGELFF. The rearrangement joins TRBV6-1 to TRBJ2-2; D may be TRBD1 (6 bases). The germline V and J ends were trimmed by 4 bases and 3 bases, with 12 bases remaining between them. The CDR3 length is 15 residues. Per germline, CDR1 MNHNS and CDR2 SASEGT.